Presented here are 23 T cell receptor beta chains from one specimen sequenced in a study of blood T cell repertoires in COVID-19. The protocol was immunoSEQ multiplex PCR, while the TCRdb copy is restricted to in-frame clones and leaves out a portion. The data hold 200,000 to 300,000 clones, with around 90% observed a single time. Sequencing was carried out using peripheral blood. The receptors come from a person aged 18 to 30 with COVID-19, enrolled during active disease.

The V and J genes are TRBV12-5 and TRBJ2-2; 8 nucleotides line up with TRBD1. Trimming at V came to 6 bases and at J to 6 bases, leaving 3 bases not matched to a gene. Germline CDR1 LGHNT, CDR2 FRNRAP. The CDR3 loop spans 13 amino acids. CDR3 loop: CASGQQGAGELFF. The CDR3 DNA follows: TGTGCTAGTGGCCAACAGGGGGCCGGGGAGCTGTTTTTT.

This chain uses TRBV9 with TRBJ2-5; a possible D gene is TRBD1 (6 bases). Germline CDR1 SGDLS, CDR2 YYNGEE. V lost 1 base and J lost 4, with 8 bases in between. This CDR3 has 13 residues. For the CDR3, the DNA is TGTGCCAGCAGCGTAACAGGGAGAGAGACCCAGTACTTC. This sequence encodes CASSVTGRETQYF.

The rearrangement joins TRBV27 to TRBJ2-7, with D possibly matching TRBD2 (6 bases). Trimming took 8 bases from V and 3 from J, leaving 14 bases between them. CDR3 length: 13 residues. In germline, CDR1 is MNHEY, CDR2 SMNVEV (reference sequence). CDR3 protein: CASRAGSGYEQYF. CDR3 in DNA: TGTGCCAGCCGGGCGGGATCTGGCTACGAGCAGTACTTC.

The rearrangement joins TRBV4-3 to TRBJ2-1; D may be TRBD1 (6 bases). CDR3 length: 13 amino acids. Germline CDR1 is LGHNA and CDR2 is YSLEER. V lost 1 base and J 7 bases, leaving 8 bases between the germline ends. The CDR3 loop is CASSQGTANEQFF. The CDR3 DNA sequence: TGCGCCAGCAGCCAAGGGACAGCAAATGAGCAGTTCTTC.

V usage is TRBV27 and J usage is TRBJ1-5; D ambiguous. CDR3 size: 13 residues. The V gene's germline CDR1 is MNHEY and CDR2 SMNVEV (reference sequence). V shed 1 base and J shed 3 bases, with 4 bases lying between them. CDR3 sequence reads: CASSLFSNQPQHF. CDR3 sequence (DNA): TGTGCCAGCAGTTTATTCTCCAATCAGCCCCAGCATTTT.

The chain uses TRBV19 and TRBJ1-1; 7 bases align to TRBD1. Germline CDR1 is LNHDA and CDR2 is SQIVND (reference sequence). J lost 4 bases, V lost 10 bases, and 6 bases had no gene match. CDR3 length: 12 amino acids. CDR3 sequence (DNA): TGTGCCACCTTGGACAGGTTCACTGAAGCTTTCTTT. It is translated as CATLDRFTEAFF.

CDR3 in amino acids: CATPRASGLDGELFF. CDR3 sequence (DNA): TGTGCCACACCCCGGGCTAGCGGGCTGGACGGGGAGCTGTTTTTT. This rearrangement joins TRBV13 to TRBJ2-2, with 8 bases identical to TRBD2. With V trimmed by 10 bases and J by 7 bases, 14 bases remained unmatched. The CDR3 is 15 amino acids. Germline CDR1 is PRHDT and CDR2 is FYEKMQ (reference sequence).

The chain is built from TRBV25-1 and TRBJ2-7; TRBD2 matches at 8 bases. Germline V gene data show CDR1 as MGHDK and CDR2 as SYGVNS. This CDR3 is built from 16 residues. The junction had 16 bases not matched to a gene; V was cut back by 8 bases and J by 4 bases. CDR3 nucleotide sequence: TGTGCCAGCCGTCCGGGACTAGGGGGTAAGGGATACGAGCAGTACTTC. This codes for CASRPGLGGKGYEQYF.

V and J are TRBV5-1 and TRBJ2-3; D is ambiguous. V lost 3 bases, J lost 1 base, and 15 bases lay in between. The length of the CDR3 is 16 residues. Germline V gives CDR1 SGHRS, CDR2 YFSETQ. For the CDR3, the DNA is TGCGCCAGCAGCTCCTCAAGACGCGGTCGCACAGATACGCAGTATTTT. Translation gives CASSSSRRGRTDTQYF.

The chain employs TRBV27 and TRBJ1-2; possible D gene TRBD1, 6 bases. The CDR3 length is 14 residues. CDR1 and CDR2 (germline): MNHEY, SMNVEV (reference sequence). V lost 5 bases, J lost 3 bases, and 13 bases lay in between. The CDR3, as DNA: TGTGCCAGCAGTCGGACAGTCGACTACTATGGCTACACCTTC. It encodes CASSRTVDYYGYTF.

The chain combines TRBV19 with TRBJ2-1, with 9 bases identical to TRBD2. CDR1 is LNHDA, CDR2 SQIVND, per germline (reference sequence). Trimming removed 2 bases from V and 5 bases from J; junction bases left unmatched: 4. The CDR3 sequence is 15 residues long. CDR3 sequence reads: CASSILAGGDNEQFF. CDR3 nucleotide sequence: TGTGCCAGTAGTATACTCGCGGGAGGGGACAATGAGCAGTTCTTC.

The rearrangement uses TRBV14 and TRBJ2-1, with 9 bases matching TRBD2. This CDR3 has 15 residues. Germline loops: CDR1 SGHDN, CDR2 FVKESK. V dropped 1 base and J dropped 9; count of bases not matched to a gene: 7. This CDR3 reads CASSQVLAGVREQFF. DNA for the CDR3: TGTGCCAGCAGCCAAGTTTTAGCGGGAGTGCGTGAGCAGTTCTTC.

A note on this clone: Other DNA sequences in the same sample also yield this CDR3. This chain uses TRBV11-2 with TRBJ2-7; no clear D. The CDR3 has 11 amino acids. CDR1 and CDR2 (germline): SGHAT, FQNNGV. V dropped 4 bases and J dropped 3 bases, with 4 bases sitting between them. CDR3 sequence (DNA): TGTGCCAGCAGCTCTTTCTACGAGCAGTACTTC. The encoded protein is CASSSFYEQYF.

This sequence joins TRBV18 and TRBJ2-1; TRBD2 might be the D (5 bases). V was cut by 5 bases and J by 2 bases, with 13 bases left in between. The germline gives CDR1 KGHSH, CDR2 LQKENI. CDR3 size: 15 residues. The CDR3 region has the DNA TGTGCCAGCTCAGAGTTCACCGGGGCCTACAATGAGCAGTTCTTC. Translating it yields CASSEFTGAYNEQFF.

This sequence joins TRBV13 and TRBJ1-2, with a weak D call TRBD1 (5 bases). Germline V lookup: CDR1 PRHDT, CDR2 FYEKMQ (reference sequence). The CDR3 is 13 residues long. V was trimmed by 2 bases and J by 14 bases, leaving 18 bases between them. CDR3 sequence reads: CASSLKLGRWTTF. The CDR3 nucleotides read TGTGCCAGCAGCTTAAAGCTAGGGAGGTGGACAACCTTC.

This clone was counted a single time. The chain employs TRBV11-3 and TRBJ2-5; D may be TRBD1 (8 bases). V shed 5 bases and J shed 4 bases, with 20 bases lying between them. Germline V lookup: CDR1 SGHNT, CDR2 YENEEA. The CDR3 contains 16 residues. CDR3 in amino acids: CASSLTWTGRVETQYF. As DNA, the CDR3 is TGTGCCAGCAGCCTGACTTGGACAGGGAGGGTAGAGACCCAGTACTTC. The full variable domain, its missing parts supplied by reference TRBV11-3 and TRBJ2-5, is EAGVVQSPRYKIIEKKQPVAFWCNPISGHNTLYWYLQNLGQGPELLIRYENEEAVDDSQLPKDRFSAERLKGVDSTLKIQPAELGDSAVYLCASSLTWTGRVETQYFGPGTRLLVL.

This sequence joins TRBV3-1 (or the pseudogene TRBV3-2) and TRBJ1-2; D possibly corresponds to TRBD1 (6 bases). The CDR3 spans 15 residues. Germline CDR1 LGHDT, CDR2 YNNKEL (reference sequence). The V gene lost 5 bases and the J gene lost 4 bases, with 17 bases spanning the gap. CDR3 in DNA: TGTGCCAGCAGCTCTGGACAGTTCACAGTCTATGGCTACACCTTC. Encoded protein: CASSSGQFTVYGYTF.

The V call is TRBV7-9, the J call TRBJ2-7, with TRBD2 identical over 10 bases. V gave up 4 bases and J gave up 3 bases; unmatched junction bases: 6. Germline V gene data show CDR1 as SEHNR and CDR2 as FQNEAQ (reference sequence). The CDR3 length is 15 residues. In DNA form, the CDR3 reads TGTGCCAGCAGCTCTACTAGCGGGACGTACTACGAGCAGTACTTC. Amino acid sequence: CASSSTSGTYYEQYF.

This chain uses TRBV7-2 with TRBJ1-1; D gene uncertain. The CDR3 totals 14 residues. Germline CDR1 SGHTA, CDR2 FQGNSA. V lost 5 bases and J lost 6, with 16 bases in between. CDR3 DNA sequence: TGTGCCAGCAGCCCTAGGTGGTTGTGGTCTGAAGCTTTCTTT. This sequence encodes CASSPRWLWSEAFF.

The CDR3 coding sequence is TGTGCCAGCAGTGAATACAGGGAAAACACCGGGGAGCTGTTTTTT. It encodes CASSEYRENTGELFF. The chain combines TRBV25-1 with TRBJ2-2, with D perhaps TRBD1 (5 bases). V was trimmed by 0 bases and J by 2 bases, leaving 7 bases between them. Germline CDR1 reads MGHDK; CDR2 reads SYGVNS. CDR3 size: 15 residues. The whole variable domain, remainder taken from reference TRBV25-1 and TRBJ2-2, is EADIYQTPRYLVIGTGKKITLECSQTMGHDKMYWYQQDPGMELHLIHYSYGVNSTEKGDLSSESTVSRIRTEHFPLTLESARPSHTSQYLCASSEYRENTGELFFGEGSRLTVL.

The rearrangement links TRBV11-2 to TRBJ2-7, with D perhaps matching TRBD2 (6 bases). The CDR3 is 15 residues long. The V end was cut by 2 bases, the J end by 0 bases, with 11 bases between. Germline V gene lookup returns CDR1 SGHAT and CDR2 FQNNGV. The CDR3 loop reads CASSLRATSSYEQYF. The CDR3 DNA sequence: TGTGCCAGCAGCTTACGGGCGACTAGCTCCTACGAGCAGTACTTC. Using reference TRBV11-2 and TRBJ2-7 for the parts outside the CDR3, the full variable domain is EAGVAQSPRYKIIEKRQSVAFWCNPISGHATLYWYQQILGQGPKLLIQFQNNGVVDDSQLPKDRFSAERLKGVDSTLKIQPAKLEDSAVYLCASSLRATSSYEQYFGPGTRLTVT.

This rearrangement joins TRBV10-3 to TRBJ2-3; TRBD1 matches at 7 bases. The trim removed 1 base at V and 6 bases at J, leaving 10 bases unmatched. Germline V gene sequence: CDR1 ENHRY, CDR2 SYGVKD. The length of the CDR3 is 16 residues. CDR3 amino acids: CAISELQGLLRDTQYF. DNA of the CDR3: TGTGCCATCAGTGAGTTACAGGGGCTCCTCCGGGATACGCAGTATTTT.

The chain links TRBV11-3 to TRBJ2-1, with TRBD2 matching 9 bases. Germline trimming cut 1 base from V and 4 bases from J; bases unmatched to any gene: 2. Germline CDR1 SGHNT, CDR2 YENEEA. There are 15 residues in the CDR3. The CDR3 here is CASSLGLADYNEQFF. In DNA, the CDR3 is TGTGCCAGCAGCTTAGGACTAGCGGATTACAATGAGCAGTTCTTC.